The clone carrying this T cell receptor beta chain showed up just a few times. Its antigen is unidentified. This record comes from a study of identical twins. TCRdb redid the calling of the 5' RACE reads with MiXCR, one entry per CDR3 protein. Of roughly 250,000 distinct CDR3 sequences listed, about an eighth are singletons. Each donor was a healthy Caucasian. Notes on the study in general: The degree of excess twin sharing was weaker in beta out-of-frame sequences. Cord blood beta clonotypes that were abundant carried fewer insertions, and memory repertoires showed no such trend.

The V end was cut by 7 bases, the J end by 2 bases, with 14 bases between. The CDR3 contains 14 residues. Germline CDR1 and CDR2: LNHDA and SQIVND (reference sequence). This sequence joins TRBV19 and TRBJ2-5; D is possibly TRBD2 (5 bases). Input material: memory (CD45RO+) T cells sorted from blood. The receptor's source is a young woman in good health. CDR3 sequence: CASNIPGLQETQYF. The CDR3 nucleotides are TGTGCCAGTAATATTCCGGGGTTACAAGAGACCCAGTACTTC.